These 20 T cell receptor beta chains were sequenced from one sample in a study of radiotherapy plus CTLA-4 blockade in lung cancer. Assay used: immunoSEQ multiplex PCR; TCRdb lists only in-frame clones, some missing. The sample records roughly 68,000 clones, about 80% being singletons. This material consisted of peripheral blood, taken from a patient treated with radiotherapy plus ipilimumab. The receptors were sampled from a human donor with non-small cell lung cancer who had a complete response to radiotherapy plus ipilimumab.

This clone was counted between two and nine times. This chain connects TRBV7-2 to TRBJ1-1; perhaps TRBD1 as D (5 bases). Trimming took 5 bases from V and 1 from J, leaving 8 bases between them. The CDR3 covers 13 residues. CDR1 is SGHTA and CDR2 is FQGNSA in the germline V gene. The CDR3 reads CASSRGQNTEAFF. CDR3 coding DNA: TGTGCCAGCAGCCGAGGACAGAACACTGAAGCTTTCTTT.

V is TRBV20-1 and J is TRBJ1-2; no definite D call. Germline V lookup: CDR1 DFQATT, CDR2 SNEGSKA (reference sequence). This CDR3 contains 11 residues. Trimming left V 3 bases short and J 8 bases short, with 10 bases between. DNA for the CDR3: TGCAGTGCTAGGCCACCCCGAGGCTACACCTTC. Amino acid sequence: CSARPPRGYTF.

The CDR3 sequence: CASSPLHPGETVINEKLFF. The CDR3 DNA sequence: TGTGCCAGCAGCCCATTACACCCAGGGGAGACAGTCATTAATGAAAAACTGTTTTTT. The chain combines TRBV7-6 with TRBJ1-4; perhaps TRBD1 as D (6 bases). V lost 5 bases, J lost 4 bases, and 26 bases lay in between. Per germline, CDR1 SGHVS and CDR2 FNYEAQ. The CDR3 covers 19 residues.

The CDR3 loop is CASSIVTGGYTF. As DNA, the CDR3 is TGTGCCAGTAGTATAGTAACCGGTGGCTACACCTTC. The chain couples TRBV19 to TRBJ1-2, with no clear D. V was trimmed by 1 base and J by 7 bases, leaving 7 bases between them. This CDR3 spans 12 amino acids. Germline V gene sequence: CDR1 LNHDA, CDR2 SQIVND (reference sequence).

The chain has TRBV4-3 and TRBJ1-6; 7 bases match TRBD1. Losses at the gene ends were 0 bases for V and 3 bases for J; bases not matched to a gene: 5. The CDR3 runs 17 residues. Germline CDR1 LGHNA, CDR2 YSLEER. The DNA for the CDR3 is TGCGCCAGCAGCCAAGATGTTGACAGGGACTATAATTCACCCCTCCACTTT. It specifies CASSQDVDRDYNSPLHF.

The count of this clone is one. V is TRBV2 and J is TRBJ2-1; D gene uncertain. Germline CDR1 SNHLY, CDR2 FYNNEI. The CDR3 runs to 13 residues. Trimming cost V 1 base and J 7 bases, with 8 bases left between them. For the CDR3, the DNA is TGTGCCAGCAGTGAAGAATCTGGAAATGAGCAGTTCTTC. Residues: CASSEESGNEQFF. The variable domain in full, with the rest retrieved from reference TRBV2 and TRBJ2-1, is EPEVTQTPSHQVTQMGQEVILRCVPISNHLYFYWYRQILGQKVEFLVSFYNNEISEKSEIFDDQFSVERPDGSNFTLKIRSTKLEDSAMYFCASSEESGNEQFFGPGTRLTVL.

In the case of this clone: Distinct nucleotide sequences in the sample also encode this CDR3. The chain carries TRBV29-1 and TRBJ2-1; TRBD2 aligns across 10 bases. Looked up from germline, CDR1 is SQVTM and CDR2 is ANQGSEA. V shed 3 bases, J shed 2 bases, and the junction held 16 bases outside the gene matches. The CDR3 runs 19 residues. The DNA for the CDR3 is TGCAGCGTTGACGGCACCGGGGCTAGCGGGAGTCCTCCCTACAATGAGCAGTTCTTC. Residues: CSVDGTGASGSPPYNEQFF.

The rearrangement joins TRBV28 to TRBJ2-7; TRBD1 is a possible D gene (6 bases). CDR3 length: 13 amino acids. Deletions cut 4 bases from V and 4 bases from J, with 11 bases between. CDR1 is MDHEN, CDR2 SYDVKM, per germline. The CDR3 loop reads CASSSHREYEQYV. The CDR3 nucleotides read TGTGCCAGCAGTTCCCACAGGGAGTACGAGCAGTACGTC.

The rearrangement uses TRBV21-1 and TRBJ2-1; no DNA check was done on the table's D call, TRBD2. TRBV21-1 is termed a pseudogene. The CDR3 is 16 residues long. In nucleotides, the CDR3 is TGTGCCAGCAGCAACCCTAGTGGGAGGGTCTACAATGAGCAGTTCTTC. Translating gives CASSNPSGRVYNEQFF.

The chain has TRBV6-5 and TRBJ2-1, with unresolved D. Germline V gene sequence: CDR1 MNHEY, CDR2 SVGAGI. This CDR3 spans 13 amino acids. Trimming pared 4 bases from V and 3 bases from J, leaving 7 bases between. CDR3 DNA: TGTGCCAGCAGTTTTGCAAGCTACAATGAGCAGTTCTTC. Its protein is CASSFASYNEQFF.

This sequence joins TRBV11-2 and TRBJ1-2; D possibly corresponds to TRBD1 (6 bases). CDR1 and CDR2 (germline): SGHAT, FQNNGV. The CDR3 contains 14 residues. Trimming removed 6 bases at V and 7 bases at J, with 18 bases between. CDR3 sequence reads: CASSRLGGVSGYTF. In DNA, the CDR3 is TGTGCCAGCAGTAGATTGGGGGGCGTAAGTGGCTACACCTTC. Full variable domain (remainder filled in from reference TRBV11-2 and TRBJ1-2): EAGVAQSPRYKIIEKRQSVAFWCNPISGHATLYWYQQILGQGPKLLIQFQNNGVVDDSQLPKDRFSAERLKGVDSTLKIQPAKLEDSAVYLCASSRLGGVSGYTFGSGTRLTVV.

The CDR3 here is CASSLVVVQGASGYTF. CDR3 coding DNA: TGCGCCAGCAGCTTGGTAGTAGTACAGGGGGCGAGTGGCTACACCTTC. The chain has TRBV5-1 and TRBJ1-2; 9 nucleotides line up with TRBD1. The CDR3 totals 16 residues. The V segment lost 0 bases and the J segment 7 bases; nucleotides outside the gene matches: 10. Germline CDR1 SGHRS, CDR2 YFSETQ.

The chain uses TRBV10-3 and TRBJ2-5, with TRBD1 matching 7 bases. Germline assignment: CDR1 ENHRY and CDR2 SYGVKD. This CDR3 comprises 13 residues. The junction had 9 bases not matched to a gene; V was cut back by 10 bases and J by 4 bases. CDR3 sequence reads: CATRGTEGETQYF. The CDR3 nucleotides are TGTGCCACCAGAGGGACAGAGGGAGAGACCCAGTACTTC.

The V and J genes are TRBV6-4 and TRBJ1-1; D not certain. The germline V gene encodes CDR1 MRHNA and CDR2 SNTAGT. Trimming shortened V by 8 bases and J by 2 bases, and 12 bases separated the two germline ends. The CDR3 has 13 residues. This CDR3 is CASAATSNTEAFF. The CDR3 DNA is TGTGCCAGCGCCGCCACAAGTAACACTGAAGCTTTCTTT.

Only one count was recorded for this clone. The chain couples TRBV9 to TRBJ2-1; 7 nucleotides line up with TRBD2. Germline trimming cut 6 bases from V and 1 base from J; bases unmatched to any gene: 7. Looked up from germline, CDR1 is SGDLS and CDR2 is YYNGEE. The CDR3 length is 15 residues. Here the CDR3 DNA reads TGTGCCAGCAACTTGGGGAGGGCATCCTACAATGAGCAGTTCTTC. As protein: CASNLGRASYNEQFF. The entire variable domain, with the rest obtained from reference TRBV9 and TRBJ2-1, is as follows: DSGVTQTPKHLITATGQRVTLRCSPRSGDLSVYWYQQSLDQGLQFLIQYYNGEERAKGNILERFSAQQFPDLHSELNLSSLELGDSALYFCASNLGRASYNEQFFGPGTRLTVL.

This chain connects TRBV2 to TRBJ2-7, with no clear D. This CDR3 spans 14 amino acids. V was clipped by 5 bases and J by 2 bases, with 13 bases between them. Per the germline V gene, CDR1 is SNHLY and CDR2 is FYNNEI. CDR3 nucleotides: TGTGCCAGCAGTATGCGGTCCCGCGCCTACGAGCAGTACGTC. Protein sequence: CASSMRSRAYEQYV.

This clone was seen a handful of times. This chain joins TRBV20-1 and TRBJ1-2; possibly TRBD1 for D (6 bases). The ends were cut back, 3 bases at V and 13 bases at J, with 15 bases in the middle. CDR1 is DFQATT, CDR2 SNEGSKA, per germline (reference sequence). The CDR3 runs to 11 residues. This chain's CDR3 is CSARARGLGTF. The CDR3 DNA reads as TGCAGTGCTAGGGCCAGGGGCCTGGGCACCTTC.

The rearrangement uses TRBV11-2 and TRBJ1-5, with D hard to call. This CDR3 is 14 amino acids long. V was clipped by 0 bases and J by 0 bases, with 3 bases between them. CDR1 is SGHAT and CDR2 is FQNNGV in the germline V gene. CDR3 in amino acids: CASSLDTSNQPQHF. CDR3 sequence (DNA): TGTGCCAGCAGCTTAGACACTAGCAATCAGCCCCAGCATTTT.

Only a few counts were recorded for this clone. The CDR3 is CASSDTQETQYF. In DNA form, the CDR3 reads TGTGCCAGCAGCGACACCCAAGAGACCCAGTACTTC. The chain couples TRBV5-6 to TRBJ2-5; D unresolved. The CDR3 sequence is 12 residues long. Germline-derived CDR1 and CDR2 are SGHDT and YYEEEE. The germline V and J ends were trimmed by 4 bases and 1 base, with 5 bases remaining between them.

This clone has just a few counts. The V and J genes are TRBV28 and TRBJ1-2, with a weak D call TRBD1 (5 bases). The germline V gene encodes CDR1 MDHEN and CDR2 SYDVKM. The CDR3 loop spans 15 amino acids. The V end lost 2 bases, the J end lost 3 bases, and 13 bases lay between the germline ends. CDR3 coding DNA: TGTGCCAGCAGTTTAGCGGGGCTGGGGGACTATGGCTACACCTTC. Protein: CASSLAGLGDYGYTF.